This T cell receptor (beta chain) stems from a study of T-cell reconstitution after alpha-beta-depleted transplantation in children. Points from the study as a whole: Surviving recipient T cells and thymic progenitors underlay high day-60 TCRbeta diversity in some patients. Two months or so post-transplant, alpha-beta T cells reportedly derived from several hundred expanded graft clones. One year post-transplant, T-cell counts and diversity were largely derived from T cells produced anew.

To note about this clonotype: Its target is not known.

TCRbeta library construction was performed incorporating unique molecular identifiers. TCRdb re-derived calls from the PCR reads in MiXCR, one entry per CDR3 protein. Of 120,000 to 150,000 distinct CDR3 sequences in the sample, about 9% are singletons; the top ten hold roughly 20%. Sequencing was performed on PBMCs, mostly from graft donor cells, taken 180 days after TCRalphabeta/CD19-depleted stem cell transplant. This TCR came from a female patient between 2 and 10 years old who had a stem cell transplant for congenital amegakaryocytic thrombocytopenia, so the T cells may come from the graft donor.

This CDR3 reads CASNLGLAGGPAYEQYF. The DNA of the CDR3 is TGTGCCAGCAACCTGGGACTAGCGGGGGGCCCCGCCTACGAGCAGTACTTC. V gene TRBV5-6 combines with J gene TRBJ2-7; 15 nucleotides match TRBD2. With 6 bases clipped from V and 2 bases from J, the junction kept 9 bases outside the gene matches. The CDR3 is 17 residues long. Germline CDR1 and CDR2: SGHDT and YYEEEE.